Included here is one TCR beta chain sequence, with context. Its cognate antigen is unknown. These data come from a study of cytomegalovirus exposure and HLA in healthy donors. The study, taken as a whole, reports: Listed as cytomegalovirus-associated were about 160 TCR beta chains. Despite most TCR sequences being rare, some public TCRs occurred in many donors.

Trimming removed 6 bases from V and 4 bases from J; junction bases left unmatched: 15. Germline V gives CDR1 SEHNR, CDR2 FQNEAQ (reference sequence). This CDR3 is built from 18 residues. This table comes from immunoSEQ multiplex PCR, and its TCRdb copy is limited to in-frame clones, with some not included. Of under 95,000 clones in the sample, approximately 93% were seen once. The donors were in the approximately 110-subject validation cohort; that cohort was separate from the roughly 730-subject first cohort. The source material was PBMCs. The chain combines TRBV7-9 with TRBJ1-1; 12 nucleotides align to TRBD1. The origin of this receptor is a woman aged 18 to 35 in good health and CMV-seropositive. The CDR3 bases are TGTGCCAGCAGGACATTCGGGGGGGACAGGGGGCGCGGCACTGAAGCTTTCTTT. Protein sequence: CASRTFGGDRGRGTEAFF.